This TCR beta chain was captured in a study of response to subunit inactivated influenza vaccine. The study's findings and limits: Authors suggested each seasonal influenza vaccination recruits few new T cells.

One entry per CDR3 protein results from TCRdb running MiXCR on the RT-PCR reads. This table holds about 540,000 distinct CDR3 sequences, roughly 25% found once. The CDR3 is 15 residues long. The V and J ends lost 1 base and 3 bases, in that order; junction bases with no gene match: 5. In germline, CDR1 is SGHRS, CDR2 YFSETQ. Worth noting for this clonotype: The target antigen is unknown.

These data also featured in a second study, about T cells expressing NK-cell markers. That study adds: cDNA encoding TCR beta was synthesized via 5'RACE template switching incorporating UMIs. HCMV specificity of the expanded NKG2C+ T cell clones stayed unclear.

This TCR derives from a man aged 50 to 60 who received an inactivated influenza vaccine. The V call is TRBV5-1, the J call TRBJ2-7, with 9 nucleotides matching TRBD1. The specimen comprised CD4+ T cells sorted from PBMCs, sampled 12 days after vaccination. The CDR3 DNA reads TGCGCCAGCAGCTTGCGGGGACAGGGCAACTACGAGCAGTACTTC. Protein: CASSLRGQGNYEQYF.